The rows below give T cell receptor beta chains drawn from one sample of a study of T cells after yellow fever vaccination. Each CDR3 protein is one row after TCRdb ran MiXCR on the 5' RACE reads. The repertoire holds hundreds of thousands of distinct CDR3 sequences, with around 13% as singletons. This specimen was CD4+ T cells sorted from PBMCs, taken 15 days after the yellow fever booster vaccination. The receptors derive from a man aged 18 to 29 who received the YFV17D yellow fever vaccine. Both conserved end residues are part of each CDR3. Fields, in order: clone size, V gene, D gene, J gene, CDR3 protein, CDR3 DNA. D genes are given only for firm matches. Clone size is not always given. Where it is, it says once, few, many or a class for expanded clones.

>many|TRBV5-1|NA|TRBJ1-5
CASSLWGNQPQHF
TGCGCCAGCAGCTTATGGGGTAATCAGCCCCAGCATTTT
>many|TRBV7-9|NA|TRBJ2-2
CASSQTGGTGELFF
TGTGCCAGCAGCCAGACCGGCGGTACCGGGGAGCTGTTTTTT
>many|TRBV7-2|NA|TRBJ1-5
CASSLVGGKSNQPQHF
TGTGCCAGCAGCTTAGTTGGAGGCAAGAGCAATCAGCCCCAGCATTTT
>NA|TRBV12-3/TRBV12-4|NA|TRBJ1-2
CASSLRQWNGYTF
TGTGCCAGCAGTTTACGACAGTGGAATGGCTACACCTTC
>NA|TRBV5-6|TRBD2|TRBJ2-1
CASSLVISSGRGDEQFF
TGTGCCAGCAGCTTGGTAATATCTAGCGGGCGCGGGGATGAGCAGTTCTTC
>few|TRBV6-5|NA|TRBJ1-1
CASSFTRPGQASNTEAFF
TGTGCCAGCAGCTTTACGAGACCGGGTCAGGCATCGAACACTGAAGCTTTCTTT
>few|TRBV18|NA|TRBJ1-3
CASSPQAPPGNTIYF
TGTGCCAGCTCACCACAGGCCCCACCTGGAAACACCATATATTTT
>NA|TRBV7-9|NA|TRBJ2-2
CASSLFMWTVNTGELFF
TGTGCCAGCAGCTTATTTATGTGGACAGTTAACACCGGGGAGCTGTTTTTT
>few|TRBV3-1|NA|TRBJ1-1
CASSQVQMNTEAFF
TGTGCCAGCAGCCAAGTGCAGATGAACACTGAAGCTTTCTTT
>few|TRBV28|TRBD1|TRBJ1-2
CASRTGGVEGYTF
TGTGCCAGCAGAACAGGGGGGGTGGAGGGCTACACCTTC
>few|TRBV6-6|NA|TRBJ2-7
CASSGGSHEQYF
TGTGCCAGCAGTGGCGGGTCCCACGAGCAGTACTTC
>NA|TRBV3-1|NA|TRBJ1-4
CASSQAATNEKLFF
TGTGCCAGCAGCCAAGCTGCAACTAATGAAAAACTGTTTTTT
>NA|TRBV5-4|TRBD1|TRBJ2-2
CASSPLRTGGRPDTGELFF
TGTGCCAGCAGCCCCTTACGGACAGGGGGCCGGCCAGACACCGGGGAGCTGTTTTTT
>many|TRBV6-5|NA|TRBJ2-2
CASRMQGPGELFF
TGTGCCAGCAGAATGCAGGGCCCCGGGGAGCTGTTTTTT
>few|TRBV5-1|NA|TRBJ2-7
CASSLASGGSPYEQYF
TGCGCCAGCAGCCTAGCCTCGGGGGGCTCTCCCTACGAGCAGTACTTC
>NA|TRBV24-1|NA|TRBJ2-7
CATSDYIGGFYEQYF
TGTGCCACCAGTGATTACATTGGGGGGTTCTACGAGCAGTACTTC
>NA|TRBV30|TRBD1|TRBJ2-6
CAWTRRGLLYGANVLTF
TGTGCCTGGACGCGCAGGGGGCTTCTATATGGGGCCAACGTCCTGACTTTC
>NA|TRBV3-2|NA|TRBJ2-3
CASPGADTQYF
TGTGCCAGCCCTGGGGCAGATACGCAGTATTTT
>NA|TRBV4-3|NA|TRBJ2-6
CASSQEALKASGAYVLTF
TGCGCCAGCAGCCAAGAGGCGCTAAAGGCCTCTGGGGCCTACGTCCTGACTTTC
>NA|TRBV5-5|TRBD2|TRBJ2-3
CASSLGSSGALDTQYF
TGTGCCAGCAGCTTGGGTTCGAGCGGGGCTCTAGATACGCAGTATTTT
>many|TRBV5-6|NA|TRBJ2-3
CASSLDLPGGRDTQYF
TGTGCCAGCAGCTTGGATCTTCCGGGGGGCAGGGATACGCAGTATTTT
>NA|TRBV19|NA|TRBJ1-1
CASETLDVNLNTEAFF
TGTGCCAGTGAGACCCTCGACGTTAATCTGAACACTGAAGCTTTCTTT
>NA|TRBV12-3/TRBV12-4|NA|TRBJ2-7
CASSRQENVVQYF
TGTGCCAGCAGCCGACAGGAAAACGTCGTGCAGTACTTC
>few|TRBV12-3/TRBV12-4|TRBD1|TRBJ1-2
CASSKGQAMEYGYTF
TGTGCCAGCAGCAAGGGACAGGCAATGGAGTATGGCTACACCTTC
>NA|TRBV4-2|NA|TRBJ1-2
CASSPAPVGGTQGYTF
TGTGCCAGCAGCCCCGCGCCCGTGGGCGGGACGCAAGGCTACACCTTC
>few|TRBV7-9|TRBD2|TRBJ2-7
CASSAGLAFYEQYF
TGTGCCAGCAGCGCGGGACTAGCATTCTACGAGCAGTACTTC
>many|TRBV5-5|NA|TRBJ2-3
CASSFGRGGDTQYF
TGTGCCAGCAGCTTCGGCAGGGGGGGAGATACGCAGTATTTT
>few|TRBV3-1|NA|TRBJ2-1
CASSQEGGRYNEQFF
TGTGCCAGCAGCCAAGAAGGGGGGCGGTACAATGAGCAGTTCTTC
>once|TRBV5-1|NA|TRBJ1-4
CASSLAGGTNEKLFF
TGCGCCAGCAGCTTGGCCGGGGGAACTAATGAAAAACTGTTTTTT
>NA|TRBV5-1|TRBD2|TRBJ2-1
CASSYGGREGEQFF
TGCGCCAGCAGTTATGGGGGTCGGGAGGGTGAGCAGTTCTTC
>NA|TRBV6-1|NA|TRBJ1-5
CASSGPNSNQPQHF
TGTGCCAGCAGTGGCCCGAATAGCAATCAGCCCCAGCATTTT
>NA|TRBV6-2/TRBV6-3|TRBD2|TRBJ2-1
CASRPITSGPYNEQFF
TGTGCCAGCAGGCCAATAACTAGCGGACCTTACAATGAGCAGTTCTTC
>NA|TRBV28|NA|TRBJ1-2
CASSSAGIGGYTF
TGTGCCAGCAGCAGTGCCGGGATCGGTGGCTACACCTTC
>NA|TRBV7-9|NA|TRBJ1-1
CASSFGDTSTEAFF
TGTGCCAGCAGCTTCGGGGACACATCGACTGAAGCTTTCTTT
>NA|TRBV4-1|NA|TRBJ1-6
CASSQLNPPLHF
TGCGCCAGCAGCCAACTTAATCCACCCCTCCACTTT
>few|TRBV20-1|NA|TRBJ2-5
CSAKPFETQYF
TGCAGTGCTAAACCGTTTGAGACCCAGTACTTC
>many|TRBV2|NA|TRBJ2-1
CASKRLAEVQFF
TGTGCCAGCAAGAGGCTAGCCGAAGTGCAGTTCTTC
>NA|TRBV20-1|NA|TRBJ1-2
CSARDRAYHTF
TGCAGTGCTAGAGACCGGGCCTACCACACCTTC
>NA|TRBV20-1|NA|TRBJ1-4
CSAMGGATNEKLFF
TGCAGTGCTATGGGGGGCGCAACTAATGAAAAACTGTTTTTT
>NA|TRBV4-2|NA|TRBJ2-4
CASSHGTVTAKNIQYF
TGTGCCAGCAGCCACGGGACGGTGACGGCCAAAAACATTCAGTACTTC
>NA|TRBV4-3|NA|TRBJ1-5
CASSQGTYSNQPQHF
TGCGCCAGCAGCCAAGGAACGTATAGCAATCAGCCCCAGCATTTT
>many|TRBV7-2|NA|TRBJ2-5
CASSPSGVQETQYF
TGTGCCAGCAGCCCCTCCGGGGTTCAAGAGACCCAGTACTTC
>few|TRBV2|NA|TRBJ2-2
CASKQGIANTGELFF
TGTGCCAGCAAACAGGGCATCGCGAACACCGGGGAGCTGTTTTTT
>NA|TRBV12-3/TRBV12-4|NA|TRBJ1-2
CASSLSTVYGYTF
TGTGCCAGCAGTTTATCTACGGTTTATGGCTACACCTTC
>NA|TRBV7-8|NA|TRBJ1-3
CASSPREVSSGNTIYF
TGTGCCAGCAGCCCCCGTGAGGTTTCCTCTGGAAACACCATATATTTT